The 26 T cell receptor beta chains reported below all come from one sample, sequenced in a study of chemoradiotherapy in HPV16-positive cancers. TCRdb keeps only in-frame clones here, not all; method: immunoSEQ multiplex PCR. The sample has under 15,000 clones, approximately 75% seen once; the top ten hold around 1.5%. Collection took place from a patient who underwent chemoradiotherapy. All receptors derive from a human donor with HPV-associated anogenital cancer.

The chain uses TRBV2 and TRBJ1-2; D unresolved. Germline V gene data show CDR1 as SNHLY and CDR2 as FYNNEI. V lost 4 bases and J lost 4, with 16 bases in between. There are 15 residues in the CDR3. CDR3 bases: TGTGCCAGCAGTGCGTTCTCAGACTCTAGCTATGGCTACACCTTC. Translation: CASSAFSDSSYGYTF.

The chain joins TRBV7-9 to TRBJ2-5; unclear D gene. The CDR3 loop spans 14 amino acids. V gave up 1 base and J gave up 2 bases, with 8 bases separating them. In germline, CDR1 is SEHNR, CDR2 FQNEAQ (reference sequence). CDR3 DNA sequence: TGTGCCAGCAGCTTAGTGTCAGAGCAAGAGACCCAGTACTTC. It is translated as CASSLVSEQETQYF.

V gene TRBV7-9 combines with J gene TRBJ2-3; D may be TRBD1 (6 bases). CDR1 is SEHNR, CDR2 FQNEAQ, per germline (reference sequence). CDR3 length: 16 residues. Trimming took 3 bases from V and 0 from J, leaving 13 bases between them. CDR3 amino acids: CASSLVKQGSTDTQYF. The CDR3 nucleotides read TGTGCCAGCAGCTTGGTAAAACAGGGAAGCACAGATACGCAGTATTTT.

The chain recombines TRBV11-3 with TRBJ1-1, with D maybe TRBD1 (5 bases). The CDR3 spans 13 residues. CDR1 and CDR2 from the germline V gene are SGHNT and YENEEA. The V end was cut by 5 bases, the J end by 5 bases, with 12 bases between. CDR3 bases: TGTGCCAGCAGCAAACAGGCGGATACTGAAGCTTTCTTT. Translation: CASSKQADTEAFF.

This clone counts as medium-sized. Here the CDR3 reads CASSDRGDNSPLHF. The CDR3 region has the DNA TGTGCCAGCAGCGACAGGGGGGACAATTCACCCCTCCACTTT. The V and J genes are TRBV6-1 and TRBJ1-6; 9 nucleotides line up with TRBD1. There are 14 residues in the CDR3. The J segment lost 7 bases and the V segment lost 6 bases, leaving 4 bases of the junction unmatched. The V gene's germline CDR1 is MNHNS and CDR2 SASEGT.

The chain links TRBV5-1 to TRBJ2-7; 7 bases are shared with TRBD1. Looked up from germline, CDR1 is SGHRS and CDR2 is YFSETQ. The CDR3 has 13 residues. The V gene end was trimmed by 7 bases and the J gene end by 4 bases; junction bases not matched to a gene: 8. The CDR3 DNA is TGCGCCAGCGGAACGGGACAGATATACGAGCAGTACTTC. Encoded protein: CASGTGQIYEQYF.

The rearrangement links TRBV7-2 to TRBJ2-1, with D hard to call. The CDR3 has 15 residues. V lost 4 bases and J 4 bases, leaving 14 bases between the germline ends. Germline V CDR1 and CDR2: SGHTA, FQGNSA. The CDR3 coding sequence is TGTGCCAGCAGCTCTCTCCCGCTTGGATACAATGAGCAGTTCTTC. Translating gives CASSSLPLGYNEQFF.

This sequence joins TRBV28 and TRBJ1-4, with TRBD1 matching 7 bases. CDR1 and CDR2 (germline): MDHEN, SYDVKM. The trim removed 7 bases at V and 8 bases at J, leaving 10 bases unmatched. CDR3 size: 14 residues. This chain's CDR3 is CASNPTGKEEKLFF. The CDR3 bases are TGTGCCAGCAACCCGACAGGGAAGGAGGAAAAACTGTTTTTT.

The chain carries TRBV9 and TRBJ2-1; D call uncertain. Trimming pared 0 bases from V and 4 bases from J, leaving 11 bases between. CDR1 and CDR2 (germline): SGDLS, YYNGEE. The CDR3 has 15 residues. The CDR3 DNA follows: TGTGCCAGCAGCGTAGACGGTGCTGATTACAATGAGCAGTTCTTC. Its protein product is CASSVDGADYNEQFF.

The chain uses TRBV12-5 and TRBJ2-1, with D possibly called TRBD1 or TRBD2 (7 bases each). CDR3 length: 15 amino acids. V was shortened by 9 bases and J by 4 bases, with 19 bases between the two germline ends. The germline V gene has CDR1 LGHNT and CDR2 FRNRAP. Written as DNA, the CDR3 is TGTGCTAGCACCTCAGGGGGGGCCATATACAATGAGCAGTTCTTC. This gives the protein CASTSGGAIYNEQFF.

The CDR3 sequence is CSASFGDTQYF. The CDR3 DNA reads TGCAGTGCTAGTTTTGGAGATACGCAGTATTTT. This chain links TRBV20-1 with TRBJ2-3, with D uncertain. The CDR3 has 11 residues. The germline CDR1 and CDR2 sequences are DFQATT and SNEGSKA (reference sequence). V dropped 3 bases and J dropped 5 bases, with 6 bases sitting between them.

This chain links TRBV7-8 with TRBJ2-7; 11 bases match TRBD1. The CDR3 has 15 residues. Trimming at V came to 1 base and at J to 6 bases, leaving 5 bases not matched to a gene. Germline V lookup: CDR1 SGHVS, CDR2 FQNEAQ. CDR3 in DNA: TGTGCCAGCAGCTTAGAAGGGACAGGGGGATTCGAGCAGTACTTC. Amino acids: CASSLEGTGGFEQYF.

The V call is TRBV7-2, the J call TRBJ1-5, with 7 bases matching TRBD1. This CDR3 comprises 15 residues. The ends lost 5 bases at V and 3 bases at J; junction bases unmatched: 7. Per the germline V gene, CDR1 is SGHTA and CDR2 is FQGNSA. CDR3: CASSRQGGDNQPQHF. The DNA for the CDR3 is TGTGCCAGCAGCCGACAGGGAGGGGACAATCAGCCCCAGCATTTT.

The V gene is TRBV2, the J gene TRBJ2-2, with D unresolved. CDR3 length: 13 amino acids. Trimming pared 4 bases from V and 13 bases from J, leaving 16 bases between. CDR1 and CDR2 from the germline V gene are SNHLY and FYNNEI. CDR3 in amino acids: CASSGAALGWLFF. Written as DNA, the CDR3 is TGTGCCAGCAGTGGAGCCGCCTTAGGTTGGCTGTTTTTT.

The chain links TRBV2 to TRBJ1-6; D is perhaps TRBD1 (5 bases). Germline V gene lookup returns CDR1 SNHLY and CDR2 FYNNEI. The CDR3 consists of 13 residues. V gave up 7 bases and J gave up 8 bases, with 12 bases separating them. In DNA form, the CDR3 reads TGTGCCAGCAACAGGAAATGGGATTCACCCCTCCACTTT. This gives the protein CASNRKWDSPLHF.

The chain links TRBV4-3 to TRBJ2-2; 10 bases agree with TRBD1. V dropped 4 bases and J dropped 9; count of bases not matched to a gene: 8. Germline values: CDR1 LGHNA, CDR2 YSLEER. This CDR3 spans 15 amino acids. CDR3 loop: CASSPQAGQGRELFF. CDR3 DNA sequence: TGCGCCAGCAGCCCCCAAGCGGGACAGGGGAGGGAGCTGTTTTTT.

This rearrangement joins TRBV5-1 to TRBJ1-2; D is perhaps TRBD1 (5 bases). Germline-derived CDR1 and CDR2 are SGHRS and YFSETQ. The CDR3 runs to 14 residues. Trimming stripped 0 bases from V and 4 bases from J, with 10 bases between. For the CDR3, the DNA is TGCGCCAGCAGCTTGGCCGGGACGGTCTATGGCTACACCTTC. Encoded protein: CASSLAGTVYGYTF.

The V call is TRBV6-6, the J call TRBJ2-1, with 12 positions matching TRBD2. Germline trimming cut 7 bases from V and 6 bases from J; bases unmatched to any gene: 7. The CDR3 runs to 15 residues. Germline V gene sequence: CDR1 MNHNY, CDR2 SVGAGI (reference sequence). This CDR3 is CASTRTSGEGNEQFF. The DNA for the CDR3 is TGTGCCAGCACCCGGACTAGCGGGGAGGGCAATGAGCAGTTCTTC.

The chain joins TRBV5-3 to TRBJ1-1; D gene uncertain. TRBV5-3 is recorded as an ORF, its role being uncertain. The V end lost 10 bases, the J end lost 1 base, and 14 bases lay between the germline ends. CDR3 size: 13 residues. CDR3 sequence (DNA): TGTGCCGATATCCCCCGAAGGAACACTGAAGCTTTCTTT. Protein: CADIPRRNTEAFF.

This clone was counted only a few times. V and J are TRBV2 and TRBJ1-5, with unresolved D. V was cut by 5 bases and J by 7 bases, with 15 bases left in between. CDR1 is SNHLY and CDR2 is FYNNEI in the germline V gene. This CDR3 spans 14 amino acids. In nucleotides, the CDR3 is TGTGCCAGCAGTCCCAACACCCCGGGGCAGCCCCAGCATTTT. Translation: CASSPNTPGQPQHF.

The chain combines TRBV7-3 with TRBJ2-2, with 8 bases aligning to TRBD1. Germline CDR1 reads SGHTA; CDR2 reads FQGTGA. The CDR3 runs to 16 residues. V lost 2 bases to trimming and J lost 4 bases; unmatched junction nucleotides: 6. CDR3 in amino acids: CASSLDRGRGTGELFF. The CDR3 DNA reads as TGTGCCAGCAGCTTAGACAGGGGTCGAGGCACCGGGGAGCTGTTTTTT.

This rearrangement joins TRBV7-3 to TRBJ2-5; 9 bases line up with TRBD1. The CDR3 consists of 14 residues. CDR1 is SGHTA and CDR2 is FQGTGA in the germline V gene. The ends lost 4 bases at V and 5 bases at J; junction bases unmatched: 5. CDR3 sequence reads: CASSSTGGEETQYF. CDR3 sequence (DNA): TGTGCCAGCAGCTCGACAGGGGGAGAGGAGACCCAGTACTTC.

The chain couples TRBV7-2 to TRBJ2-7; TRBD1 aligns across 9 bases. Germline-derived CDR1 and CDR2 are SGHTA and FQGNSA. The CDR3 sequence is 16 residues long. Trimming took 4 bases from V and 4 from J; bases not matched to a gene: 11. The CDR3 spells CASSSWTGDSNYEQYF. In DNA, the CDR3 is TGTGCCAGCAGCTCGTGGACAGGGGACTCCAATTACGAGCAGTACTTC.

This chain joins TRBV4-1 and TRBJ2-7; possibly TRBD1 for D (6 bases). The CDR3 is made up of 14 amino acids. The ends were cut back, 4 bases at V and 7 bases at J, with 17 bases in the middle. Per germline, CDR1 MGHRA and CDR2 YSYEKL. The CDR3 DNA sequence: TGCGCCAGCAGCCCACGGGACATCGAACTTGAGCAGTACTTC. This codes for CASSPRDIELEQYF.

The rearrangement links TRBV5-3 to TRBJ1-1, with 7 bases fitting TRBD1. TRBV5-3 carries the ORF label, with uncertain function. The CDR3 consists of 11 residues. Losses at the gene ends were 4 bases for V and 8 bases for J; bases not matched to a gene: 2. The CDR3 is CARSLRGEAFF. CDR3 sequence (DNA): TGTGCCAGAAGCCTCAGGGGGGAAGCTTTCTTT.

This chain uses TRBV5-1 with TRBJ2-7; tentatively, D is TRBD2 (6 bases). This CDR3 is built from 11 residues. The V end lost 6 bases, the J end lost 5 bases, and 9 bases lay between the germline ends. Per germline, CDR1 SGHRS and CDR2 YFSETQ. CDR3 sequence: CASKWRDEQYF. In nucleotides, the CDR3 is TGCGCCAGCAAATGGAGGGACGAGCAGTACTTC.